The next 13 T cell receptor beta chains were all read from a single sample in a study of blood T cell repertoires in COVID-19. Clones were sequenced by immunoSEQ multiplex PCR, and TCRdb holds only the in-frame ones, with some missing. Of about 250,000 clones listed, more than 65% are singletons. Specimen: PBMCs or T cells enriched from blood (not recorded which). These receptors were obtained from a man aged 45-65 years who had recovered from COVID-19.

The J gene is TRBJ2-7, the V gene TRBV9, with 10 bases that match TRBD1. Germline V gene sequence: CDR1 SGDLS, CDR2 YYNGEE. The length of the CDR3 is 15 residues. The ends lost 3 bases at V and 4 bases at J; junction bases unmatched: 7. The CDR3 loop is CASSGSGTGEYEQYF. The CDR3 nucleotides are TGTGCCAGCAGCGGTTCCGGGACAGGGGAGTACGAGCAGTACTTC.

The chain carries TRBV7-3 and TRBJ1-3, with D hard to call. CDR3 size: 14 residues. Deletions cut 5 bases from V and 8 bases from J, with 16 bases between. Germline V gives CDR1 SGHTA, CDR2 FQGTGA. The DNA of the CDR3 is TGTGCCAGCAGCCCAAACCCGGGTCTGGACACCATATATTTT. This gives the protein CASSPNPGLDTIYF. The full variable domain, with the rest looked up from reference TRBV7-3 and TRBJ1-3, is GAGVSQTPSNKVTEKGKYVELRCDPISGHTALYWYRQSLGQGPEFLIYFQGTGAADDSGLPNDRFFAVRPEGSVSTLKIQRTERGDSAVYLCASSPNPGLDTIYFGEGSWLTVV.

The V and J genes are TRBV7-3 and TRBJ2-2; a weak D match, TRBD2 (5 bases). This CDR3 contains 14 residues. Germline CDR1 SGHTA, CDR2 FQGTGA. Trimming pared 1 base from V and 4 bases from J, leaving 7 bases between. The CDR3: CASSLIGSTGELFF. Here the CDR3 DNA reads TGTGCCAGCAGCTTAATAGGGAGCACCGGGGAGCTGTTTTTT.

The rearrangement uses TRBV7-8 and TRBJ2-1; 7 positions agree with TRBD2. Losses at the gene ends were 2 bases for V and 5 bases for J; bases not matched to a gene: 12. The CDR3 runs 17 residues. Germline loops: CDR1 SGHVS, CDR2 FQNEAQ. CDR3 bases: TGTGCCAGCAGCTTACATTGGCGGGAGCTTTCGGACAATGAGCAGTTCTTC. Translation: CASSLHWRELSDNEQFF.

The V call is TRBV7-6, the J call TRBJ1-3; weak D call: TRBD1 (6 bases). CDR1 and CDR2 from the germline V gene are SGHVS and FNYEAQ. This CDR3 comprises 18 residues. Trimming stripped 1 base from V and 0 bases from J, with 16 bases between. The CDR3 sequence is CASSLVTDSPGSGNTIYF. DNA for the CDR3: TGTGCCAGCAGCTTAGTAACGGACAGCCCTGGCTCTGGAAACACCATATATTTT. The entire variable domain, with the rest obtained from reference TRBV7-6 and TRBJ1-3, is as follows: GAGVSQSPRYKVTKRGQDVALRCDPISGHVSLYWYRQALGQGPEFLTYFNYEAQQDKSGLPNDRFSAERPEGSISTLTIQRTEQRDSAMYRCASSLVTDSPGSGNTIYFGEGSWLTVV.

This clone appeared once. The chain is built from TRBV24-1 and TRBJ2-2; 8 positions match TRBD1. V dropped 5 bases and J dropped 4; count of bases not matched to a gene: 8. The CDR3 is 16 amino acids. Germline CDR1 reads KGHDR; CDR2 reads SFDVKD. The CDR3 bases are TGTGCCACCAGTGGCTTTGACAGGGGCGGCACCGGGGAGCTGTTTTTT. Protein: CATSGFDRGGTGELFF.

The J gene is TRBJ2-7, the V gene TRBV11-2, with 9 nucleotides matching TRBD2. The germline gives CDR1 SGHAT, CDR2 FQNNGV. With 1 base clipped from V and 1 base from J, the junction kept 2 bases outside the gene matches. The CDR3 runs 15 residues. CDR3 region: CASSLGLAASYEQYF. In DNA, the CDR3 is TGTGCCAGCAGCTTAGGACTAGCGGCATCCTACGAGCAGTACTTC.

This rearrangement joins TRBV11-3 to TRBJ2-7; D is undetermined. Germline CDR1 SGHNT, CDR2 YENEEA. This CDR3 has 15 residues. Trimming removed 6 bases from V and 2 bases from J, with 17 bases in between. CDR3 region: CASRPPGSPAYEQYF. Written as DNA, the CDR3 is TGTGCCAGCAGGCCCCCGGGTTCGCCAGCCTACGAGCAGTACTTC.

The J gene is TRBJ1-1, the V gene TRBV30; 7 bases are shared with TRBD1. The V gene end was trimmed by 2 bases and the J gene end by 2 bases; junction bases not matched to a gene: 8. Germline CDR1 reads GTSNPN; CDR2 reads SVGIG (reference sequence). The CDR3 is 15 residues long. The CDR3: CAWSSWRGRNTEAFF. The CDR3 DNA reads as TGTGCCTGGAGTAGTTGGAGGGGGCGAAACACTGAAGCTTTCTTT.

The CDR3 sequence is CASSSTSLWGGELFF. The CDR3 nucleotides read TGTGCCAGCAGCTCAACTAGCCTTTGGGGCGGGGAGCTGTTTTTT. The V and J genes are TRBV12-1 and TRBJ2-2; the D call in the table, TRBD2, was not verified against the DNA. TRBV12-1 is a listed pseudogene. The CDR3 has 15 amino acids.

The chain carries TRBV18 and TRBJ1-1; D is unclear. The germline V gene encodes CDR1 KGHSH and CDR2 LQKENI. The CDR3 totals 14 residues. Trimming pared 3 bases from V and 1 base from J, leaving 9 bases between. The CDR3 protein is CASSPTSKNTEAFF. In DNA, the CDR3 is TGTGCCAGCTCACCCACTTCCAAGAACACTGAAGCTTTCTTT.

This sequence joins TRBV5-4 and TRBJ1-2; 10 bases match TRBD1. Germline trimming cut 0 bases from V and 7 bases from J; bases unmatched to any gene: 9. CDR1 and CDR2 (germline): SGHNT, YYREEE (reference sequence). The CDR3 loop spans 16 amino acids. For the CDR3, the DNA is TGTGCCAGCAGCTTGGTTGTTGGGACAGGGGAGGGTGGCTACACCTTC. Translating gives CASSLVVGTGEGGYTF.

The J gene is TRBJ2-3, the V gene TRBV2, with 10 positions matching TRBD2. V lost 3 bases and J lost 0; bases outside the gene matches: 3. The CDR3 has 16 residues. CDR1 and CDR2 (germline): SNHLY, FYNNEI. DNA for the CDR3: TGTGCCAGCAGTGACCCGACTAGCGGGAGCACAGATACGCAGTATTTT. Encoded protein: CASSDPTSGSTDTQYF.